One sample yielded the 11 T cell receptor beta chains listed below, sequenced in a study of blood T cell repertoires in COVID-19. Profiling relied on immunoSEQ multiplex PCR, and the TCRdb table lists in-frame clones only, not all of them. The sample includes about 15,000 clones, around 80% of them seen just once. Material for sequencing was peripheral blood. Source of these receptors: a human donor in a cohort sampled during active COVID-19.

V and J are TRBV5-4 and TRBJ1-2, with D possibly TRBD1 on 5 matching bases. The CDR3 is 13 amino acids. Germline lookup yields CDR1 SGHNT and CDR2 YYREEE (reference sequence). V was trimmed by 4 bases and J by 3 bases, leaving 10 bases between them. The CDR3 loop reads CASSATDYYGYTF. In DNA form, the CDR3 reads TGTGCCAGCAGCGCGACAGACTACTATGGCTACACCTTC.

There are a few counts of this clone. The chain has TRBV28 and TRBJ2-1; 7 positions agree with TRBD1. CDR1 is MDHEN and CDR2 is SYDVKM in the germline V gene. The CDR3 contains 13 residues. The junction had 6 bases not matched to a gene; V was cut back by 8 bases and J by 5 bases. In nucleotides, the CDR3 is TGTGCCAGCGACAGGGCGCCTCACAATGAGCAGTTCTTC. This translates into CASDRAPHNEQFF.

The chain links TRBV6-5 to TRBJ1-2, with 8 bases matching TRBD1. The CDR3 consists of 13 residues. Germline V CDR1 and CDR2: MNHEY, SVGAGI. The junction had 15 bases not matched to a gene; V was cut back by 11 bases and J by 10 bases. This chain's CDR3 is CAASRGQGGDYTF. The CDR3 DNA sequence: TGTGCCGCCTCTCGAGGACAGGGTGGAGACTACACCTTC.

This sequence joins TRBV3-1 (or the pseudogene TRBV3-2) and TRBJ1-2; D may be TRBD1 (6 bases). V lost 0 bases, J lost 8 bases, and 13 bases lay in between. From germline, CDR1 is LGHDT and CDR2 YNNKEL (reference sequence). The CDR3 runs 14 residues. CDR3 DNA: TGTGCCAGCAGCCAAGATCGTGGGGGCTACGGCTACACCTTC. Translated, it gives CASSQDRGGYGYTF.

The J gene is TRBJ1-5, the V gene TRBV14; D might be TRBD1 (5 bases). The germline V gene has CDR1 SGHDN and CDR2 FVKESK. The CDR3 has 13 residues. The ends were cut back, 3 bases at V and 4 bases at J, with 7 bases in the middle. In DNA form, the CDR3 reads TGTGCCAGCAGCCATGACAGTAATCAGCCCCAGCATTTT. Translating gives CASSHDSNQPQHF.

The chain carries TRBV18 and TRBJ2-7; no reliable D call. The CDR3 consists of 14 residues. Trimming left V 6 bases short and J 0 bases short, with 12 bases between. Per germline, CDR1 KGHSH and CDR2 LQKENI. CDR3 nucleotides: TGTGCCAGCTCCCTAGACCTTCTCTCCTACGAGCAGTACTTC. It yields the protein CASSLDLLSYEQYF.

The V gene is TRBV2, the J gene TRBJ2-7, with 9 bases fitting TRBD1. V was pared by 4 bases and J by 3 bases, with 4 bases of the junction left unmatched. The germline V gene encodes CDR1 SNHLY and CDR2 FYNNEI. This CDR3 comprises 14 residues. The CDR3, as DNA: TGTGCCAGCAGTGGCGGGACAGGGCTCTACGAGCAGTACTTC. Translated: CASSGGTGLYEQYF.

This clone was observed a few times. The chain has TRBV30 and TRBJ1-5; D gene unclear. Germline assignment: CDR1 GTSNPN and CDR2 SVGIG (reference sequence). CDR3 length equals 15 residues. With 0 bases removed from V and 2 bases from J, the gap between germline ends came to 11 bases. CDR3 loop: CAWSVRDFGNQPQHF. In DNA, the CDR3 is TGTGCCTGGAGTGTACGAGATTTTGGCAATCAGCCCCAGCATTTT.

The rearrangement uses TRBV6-5 and TRBJ1-1, with a weak D call TRBD1 (6 bases). The germline gives CDR1 MNHEY, CDR2 SVGAGI. With 2 bases removed from V and 3 bases from J, the gap between germline ends came to 16 bases. The CDR3 runs 16 residues. CDR3 DNA: TGTGCCAGCAGTTACAGCGCGGGGGCCATGTACACTGAAGCTTTCTTT. It translates to CASSYSAGAMYTEAFF.

This chain links TRBV28 with TRBJ2-7, with 15 bases that match TRBD2. The J segment lost 3 bases and the V segment lost 5 bases, leaving 11 bases of the junction unmatched. CDR1 and CDR2 (germline): MDHEN, SYDVKM. This CDR3 has 18 residues. CDR3 in amino acids: CASSANRGLAGGLYEQYF. The DNA of the CDR3 is TGTGCCAGCAGTGCAAACAGGGGACTAGCGGGAGGACTCTACGAGCAGTACTTC.

The chain joins TRBV5-6 to TRBJ2-1, with a weak D call TRBD2 (6 bases). Germline V lookup: CDR1 SGHDT, CDR2 YYEEEE. V was trimmed by 4 bases and J by 14 bases, leaving 16 bases between them. This CDR3 spans 12 amino acids. The CDR3 loop is CASSRDGSGEFF. The CDR3 DNA reads TGTGCCAGCAGCCGCGACGGGTCGGGAGAGTTCTTC. The whole variable domain, filled in from reference TRBV5-6 and TRBJ2-1, reads DAGVTQSPTHLIKTRGQQVTLRCSPKSGHDTVSWYQQALGQGPQFIFQYYEEEERQRGNFPDRFSGHQFPNYSSELNVNALLLGDSALYLCASSRDGSGEFFGPGTRLTVL.